Below, one T cell receptor beta chain is given with its context. Germline V lookup: CDR1 MNHEY, CDR2 SMNVEV (reference sequence). V shed 5 bases, J shed 10 bases, and the junction held 8 bases outside the gene matches. This CDR3 is 14 amino acids long. The source of the sample is a study of T cell repertoires and Cas9 in healthy adults. The data were produced by immunoSEQ multiplex PCR, yet TCRdb's version contains in-frame clones alone and is incomplete. The sample contains fewer than 15,000 clones, roughly nine tenths of which appear only once. The rearrangement links TRBV27 to TRBJ1-4, with TRBD1 identical over 9 bases. The receptor's source is a human donor in good health. Material: Tregs (CD4+, CD25+, CD127-, CD137-, CD154-) from PBMCs; culture status not recorded. The CDR3 here is CASSPTGGWGKLFF. Written as DNA, the CDR3 is TGTGCCAGCAGTCCAACAGGGGGCTGGGGAAAACTGTTTTTT.